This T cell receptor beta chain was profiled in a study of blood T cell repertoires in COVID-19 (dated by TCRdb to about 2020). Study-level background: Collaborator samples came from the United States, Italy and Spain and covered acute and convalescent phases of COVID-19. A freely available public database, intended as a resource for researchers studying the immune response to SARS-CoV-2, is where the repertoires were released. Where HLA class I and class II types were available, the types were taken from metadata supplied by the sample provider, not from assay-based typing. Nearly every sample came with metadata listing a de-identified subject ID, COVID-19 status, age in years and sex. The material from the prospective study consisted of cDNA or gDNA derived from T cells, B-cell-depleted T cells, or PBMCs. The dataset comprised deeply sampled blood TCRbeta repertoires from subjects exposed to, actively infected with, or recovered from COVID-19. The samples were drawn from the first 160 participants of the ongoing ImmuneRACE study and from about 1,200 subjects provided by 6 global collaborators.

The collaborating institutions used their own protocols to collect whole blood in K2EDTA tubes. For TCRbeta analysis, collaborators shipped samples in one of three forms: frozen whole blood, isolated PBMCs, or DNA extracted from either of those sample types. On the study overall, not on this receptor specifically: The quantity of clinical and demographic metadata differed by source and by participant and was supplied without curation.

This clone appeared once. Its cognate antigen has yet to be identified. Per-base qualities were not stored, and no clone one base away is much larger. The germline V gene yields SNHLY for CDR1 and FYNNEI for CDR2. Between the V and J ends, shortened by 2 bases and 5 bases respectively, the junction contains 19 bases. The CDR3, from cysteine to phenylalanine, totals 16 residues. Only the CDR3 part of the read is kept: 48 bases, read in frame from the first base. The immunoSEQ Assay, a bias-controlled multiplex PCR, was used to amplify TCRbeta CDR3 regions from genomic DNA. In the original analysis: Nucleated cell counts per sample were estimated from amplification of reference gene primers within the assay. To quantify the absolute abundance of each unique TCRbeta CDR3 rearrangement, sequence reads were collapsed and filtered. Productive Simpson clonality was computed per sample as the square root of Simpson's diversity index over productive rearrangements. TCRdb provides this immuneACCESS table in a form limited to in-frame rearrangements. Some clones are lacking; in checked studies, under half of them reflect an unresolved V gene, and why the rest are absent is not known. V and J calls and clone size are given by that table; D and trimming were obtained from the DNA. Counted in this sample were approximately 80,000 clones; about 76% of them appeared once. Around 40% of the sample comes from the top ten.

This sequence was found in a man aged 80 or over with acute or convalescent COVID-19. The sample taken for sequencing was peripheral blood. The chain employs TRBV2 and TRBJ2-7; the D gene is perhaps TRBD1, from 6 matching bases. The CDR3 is CASSEQGRVGGNEQYF. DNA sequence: TGTGCCAGCAGTGAACAGGGCAGGGTTGGGGGCAACGAGCAGTACTTC.